Listed below are T cell receptor beta chains from one sample, sequenced in a study of T cell repertoires in cytomegalovirus infection. Their specific antigens are unknown. In TCRdb, the reads were re-called with MiXCR into one record per CDR3 protein. The repertoire includes fewer than 850,000 distinct CDR3 sequences, just under 30% of them detected once, and around 13% sits in the top ten. Specimen: cultured CD8+ T cells from PBMCs, collected from culture after CMV antigen stimulation. Receptor source: a human donor in good health (CMV status not recorded). Some clones in this sample may be carry-over from other donors' samples. Each CDR3 is given with its conserved first and last residue. Each record gives: clone size, J gene, D gene, V gene, CDR3 DNA, CDR3 protein. The D gene is left open where the match is weak. Clone size is given for some rows only: seen once, a few or many times, or a class if the clone is expanded.

abundance: -
j_gene: TRBJ2-5
d_gene: -
v_gene: TRBV10-3
CDR3nt: TGTGCCATCTCTGAGTCTGGGGCAGGGGAAGAGACCCAGTACTTC
CDR3aa: CAISESGAGEETQYF

abundance: few
j_gene: TRBJ2-7
d_gene: -
v_gene: TRBV4-1
CDR3nt: TGCGCCAGCAGTCCGTACAGGGATTACGAGCAGTACTTC
CDR3aa: CASSPYRDYEQYF

abundance: -
j_gene: TRBJ2-2
d_gene: -
v_gene: TRBV6-1
CDR3nt: TGTGCCAGCAGTGCCGGGACCTCGAACACCGGGGAGCTGTTTTTT
CDR3aa: CASSAGTSNTGELFF

abundance: many
j_gene: TRBJ2-3
d_gene: TRBD1
v_gene: TRBV6-1
CDR3nt: TGTGCCAGCAGTGAAGCCTTGACAGGGGGCACAGATACGCAGTATTTT
CDR3aa: CASSEALTGGTDTQYF

abundance: many
j_gene: TRBJ1-1
d_gene: TRBD1
v_gene: TRBV12-3/TRBV12-4
CDR3nt: TGTGCCAGCAGCCGAACCCCAACAGGGGGCACTGAAGCTTTCTTT
CDR3aa: CASSRTPTGGTEAFF

abundance: many
j_gene: TRBJ1-1
d_gene: -
v_gene: TRBV7-6
CDR3nt: TGTGCCAGCACCCTGGATGGATCCAACACTGAAGCTTTCTTT
CDR3aa: CASTLDGSNTEAFF

abundance: many
j_gene: TRBJ1-5
d_gene: -
v_gene: TRBV7-2
CDR3nt: TGTGCCAGCAGCTTAGTGGGGGCAGGGGATCAGCCCCAGCATTTT
CDR3aa: CASSLVGAGDQPQHF

abundance: -
j_gene: TRBJ2-2
d_gene: -
v_gene: TRBV19
CDR3nt: TGTGCCAGTAGTATTGGATCGGCCGGGGAGCTGTTTTTT
CDR3aa: CASSIGSAGELFF

abundance: -
j_gene: TRBJ2-1
d_gene: -
v_gene: TRBV20-1
CDR3nt: TGCAGTGCTAGCGAACCCGGGGTCGGTAGCTACAATGAGCAGTTCTTC
CDR3aa: CSASEPGVGSYNEQFF

abundance: few
j_gene: TRBJ2-7
d_gene: TRBD1
v_gene: TRBV6-6
CDR3nt: TGTGCCAGCAGCCTTCGAGGCGACAGGGACGAGCAGTACTTC
CDR3aa: CASSLRGDRDEQYF

abundance: many
j_gene: TRBJ2-1
d_gene: -
v_gene: TRBV27
CDR3nt: TGTGCCAGCAGTTTATCTATGGGAGTCTACAATGAGCAGTTCTTC
CDR3aa: CASSLSMGVYNEQFF

abundance: -
j_gene: TRBJ2-1
d_gene: -
v_gene: TRBV7-6
CDR3nt: TGTGCCAGCAGCCCAGGGTCCCATGAGCAGTTCTTC
CDR3aa: CASSPGSHEQFF

abundance: -
j_gene: TRBJ2-2
d_gene: -
v_gene: TRBV4-3
CDR3nt: TGCGCCAGCAGCCAAGTAATAAGGGGCGCCGCCGCGAACACCGGGGAGCTGTTTTTT
CDR3aa: CASSQVIRGAAANTGELFF

abundance: many
j_gene: TRBJ2-1
d_gene: TRBD2
v_gene: TRBV2
CDR3nt: TGTGCCAGCAGGGGGGGGTACAATGAGCAGTTCTTC
CDR3aa: CASRGGYNEQFF

abundance: many
j_gene: TRBJ2-3
d_gene: TRBD2
v_gene: TRBV7-2
CDR3nt: TGTGCCAGCAGCTCATTACTAGCGGGGGTAACAGATACGCAGTATTTT
CDR3aa: CASSSLLAGVTDTQYF

abundance: few
j_gene: TRBJ1-5
d_gene: -
v_gene: TRBV6-1
CDR3nt: TGTGCCAGCAGTGGACCAATCCGACAGTCCGATCAGCCCCAGCATTTT
CDR3aa: CASSGPIRQSDQPQHF

abundance: -
j_gene: TRBJ2-5
d_gene: -
v_gene: TRBV2
CDR3nt: TGTGCCAGCGGGCGGGCAGGGAGGCAAGAGACCCAGTACTTC
CDR3aa: CASGRAGRQETQYF

abundance: -
j_gene: TRBJ2-2
d_gene: -
v_gene: TRBV6-1
CDR3nt: TGTGCCAGCAGTACAACCTGGACCGGGGAGCTGTTTTTT
CDR3aa: CASSTTWTGELFF

abundance: many
j_gene: TRBJ2-7
d_gene: -
v_gene: TRBV7-2
CDR3nt: TGTGCCAGCAGCTTAGGTCGCCCCTTATACGAGCAGTACTTC
CDR3aa: CASSLGRPLYEQYF

abundance: few
j_gene: TRBJ2-3
d_gene: -
v_gene: TRBV28
CDR3nt: TGTGCCAGCAGCCTAGATGACCCATTTAGCACAGATACGCAGTATTTT
CDR3aa: CASSLDDPFSTDTQYF

abundance: -
j_gene: TRBJ2-7
d_gene: -
v_gene: TRBV27
CDR3nt: TGTGCCAGCTCTGAGGGCAAGTTCTCCTACGAGCAGTACTTC
CDR3aa: CASSEGKFSYEQYF

abundance: -
j_gene: TRBJ1-5
d_gene: -
v_gene: TRBV5-5
CDR3nt: TGTGCCAGCAGTCCAGAGTTTTACAATCAGCCCCAGCATTTT
CDR3aa: CASSPEFYNQPQHF

abundance: few
j_gene: TRBJ1-5
d_gene: -
v_gene: TRBV27
CDR3nt: TGTGCCAGCAGTTTATTGGGCGGTTACAATCAGCCCCAGCATTTT
CDR3aa: CASSLLGGYNQPQHF

abundance: -
j_gene: TRBJ2-5
d_gene: -
v_gene: TRBV6-5
CDR3nt: TGTGCCAGCACGTCACCCGGGACCGCTCTCTCCCAGTACTTC
CDR3aa: CASTSPGTALSQYF